This TCR beta chain stems from a study of blood T cell repertoires in COVID-19. The repertoire was sequenced with immunoSEQ multiplex PCR; TCRdb's copy has only in-frame clones and lacks some. Of a few hundred thousand clones listed, around 90% were seen once; the top ten hold approximately 5.3%. Germline trimming cut 4 bases from V and 5 bases from J; bases unmatched to any gene: 7. The CDR3 runs 15 residues. Germline assignment: CDR1 SGHTS and CDR2 YDEGEE. The clonotype comes from an older woman with COVID-19, enrolled during active disease. Material for sequencing was peripheral blood. The chain is built from TRBV5-8 and TRBJ2-7; 12 bases are a match to TRBD1. The CDR3 sequence: CASSRRGTGGHEQYF. The CDR3, as DNA: TGTGCCAGCAGCCGAAGAGGGACAGGGGGCCACGAGCAGTACTTC.